The rows below give T cell receptor beta chains drawn from one sample of a study of OX40 agonist ivuxolimab in advanced cancers. The assay was immunoSEQ multiplex PCR, and TCRdb's table has in-frame clones only and misses some. Among about 8,000 clones listed, around 90% were seen once. This material consisted of CD4+ or CD8+ T cells sorted from blood, taken in a trial of the OX40 agonist ivuxolimab. Source of these receptors: an adult with an advanced solid tumor such as melanoma, head and neck, liver or kidney cancer. The CDR3 runs from the conserved cysteine through the conserved F or W. Fields, in order: CDR3 DNA, CDR3 protein, V gene, J gene, clone size, D gene. A D gene is named only where the DNA matches it firmly. The size of a clone is reported for some rows only, either as once, few or many, or as a class for expanded clones.

TGTGCCAGCAGCTTGGGGTCGAGCGCCACAGATACGCAGTATTTT	CASSLGSSATDTQYF	TRBV5-8	TRBJ2-3	NA	NA
TGTGCTAGTGGGGACAGATTCTCTGGGGCCAACGTCCTGACTTTC	CASGDRFSGANVLTF	TRBV12-5	TRBJ2-6	NA	NA
TGCGCCAGCAGCTTTGGACAGGGGTACAACTTGGGGTCAGATACGCAGTATTTT	CASSFGQGYNLGSDTQYF	TRBV5-1	TRBJ2-3	NA	TRBD1
TGCGCCAGCAGTTGGACTAGCGGGAGGAGCTCCTACGAGCAGTACTTC	CASSWTSGRSSYEQYF	TRBV5-1	TRBJ2-7	NA	TRBD2
TGTGCCAGCAGTTTATCCCTTGGGGAGACCCAGTACTTC	CASSLSLGETQYF	TRBV7-3	TRBJ2-5	NA	NA
TGTGCCAGCAGTTTATCGGGCCCCACCAACTATGGCTACACCTTC	CASSLSGPTNYGYTF	TRBV27	TRBJ1-2	NA	NA
TGTGCCAGCAGTGAATTAGGCGCAGGGGGGTACAATGAGCAGTTCTTC	CASSELGAGGYNEQFF	TRBV6-1	TRBJ2-1	NA	NA
TGCGCCAGCAGCCAAGCTTCCCATCAAATCTCTGACACTGAAGCTTTCTTT	CASSQASHQISDTEAFF	TRBV4-3	TRBJ1-1	NA	NA
TGTGCCAGCAGCTTAGATAGGGGCCGTCGACTAGTGGGCTACAATGAGCAGTTCTTC	CASSLDRGRRLVGYNEQFF	TRBV11-3	TRBJ2-1	once	NA
TGTGCCAGCAGCTTAGCACCGGGCACAGATACGCAGTATTTT	CASSLAPGTDTQYF	TRBV7-9	TRBJ2-3	NA	NA
TGTGCCAGCAGCCGGGACAGAAATGAAAAACTGTTTTTT	CASSRDRNEKLFF	TRBV7-6	TRBJ1-4	few	TRBD1
TGTGCCAGCAGCTTAGATGGGGGGGAGACCCAGTACTTC	CASSLDGGETQYF	TRBV7-9	TRBJ2-5	NA	NA
TGTGCCAGCAGCGGTCCGGGATCACCCCTCCACTTT	CASSGPGSPLHF	TRBV25-1	TRBJ1-6	few	NA
TGCGCCAGCAGCTTGGAGGCACCTGGAAACACTGAAGCTTTCTTT	CASSLEAPGNTEAFF	TRBV5-1	TRBJ1-1	few	NA
TGTGCCAGCAGCAAGCCCTACAGGAACTATGGCTACACCTTC	CASSKPYRNYGYTF	TRBV5-6	TRBJ1-2	NA	NA
TGTGCCAGCAGTGCTCGGGTGAGGGGTGAAAAACTGTTTTTT	CASSARVRGEKLFF	TRBV6-1	TRBJ1-4	few	NA
TGTGCCGGAAAAGACTCATACAATGAGCAGTTCTTC	CAGKDSYNEQFF	TRBV2	TRBJ2-1	NA	NA
TGCGCCAGCAGCCAAGGAATCCTTCGGAGATTCAAGGCGGAAGGGACTGAAGCTTTCTTT	CASSQGILRRFKAEGTEAFF	TRBV4-1	TRBJ1-1	few	NA
TGCGCCAGCAGCCAAGATCGGGACCGAGAAGCTTTCTTT	CASSQDRDREAFF	TRBV4-1	TRBJ1-1	NA	NA
TGTGCCAGCAACGACGGGAGTTCCTACAATGAGCAGTTCTTC	CASNDGSSYNEQFF	TRBV5-5	TRBJ2-1	NA	NA
TGCGCCAGCAGCCAAGACCGGACAGGTTCCATATATGAAGCTTTCTTT	CASSQDRTGSIYEAFF	TRBV4-1	TRBJ1-1	NA	TRBD1
TGTGCCAGCAGTTTGAGGGGGTTTAGTAAGGCTGGGGCCAACGTCCTGACTTTC	CASSLRGFSKAGANVLTF	TRBV27	TRBJ2-6	NA	NA
TGTGCCAGCAGCTTAAGCCCCCATCAACTCCTGGGATTGGGTGAAGCTTTCTTT	CASSLSPHQLLGLGEAFF	TRBV7-9	TRBJ1-1	NA	NA
TGTGCCAGCTCACCAATCCTCGACCCCGGGTCTGGAAACACCATATATTTT	CASSPILDPGSGNTIYF	TRBV18	TRBJ1-3	NA	NA
TGTGCCAGCAGTGAGCAGAACGTTAACTATGGCTACACCTTC	CASSEQNVNYGYTF	TRBV6-1	TRBJ1-2	NA	NA
TGCGCCAGCAGCCAAGAACCAGCGGGACTCTCCTACGAGCAGTACTTC	CASSQEPAGLSYEQYF	TRBV4-3	TRBJ2-7	NA	TRBD2
TGTGCCAGCAGCTCCGCATCTGGGGCCAACGTCCTGACTTTC	CASSSASGANVLTF	TRBV13	TRBJ2-6	NA	NA
TGCGCCAGCAGCTTGCAAGAGACCCAGTACTTC	CASSLQETQYF	TRBV5-1	TRBJ2-5	NA	NA
TGTGCCAGCTCCCCTGACAGATTGAACACTGAAGCTTTCTTT	CASSPDRLNTEAFF	TRBV18	TRBJ1-1	NA	NA
TGTGCCAGCTCACCGTTACAGGCGGAGACCCAGTACTTC	CASSPLQAETQYF	TRBV18	TRBJ2-5	NA	NA
TGTGCCAGCAGCTTTGCCCCAGCGGGATCCCACGGGGAGCTGTTTTTT	CASSFAPAGSHGELFF	TRBV7-3	TRBJ2-2	NA	TRBD2
TGTGCCAGCAGTGAACTCGAGCGGTCGTTCTCCTACGAGCAGTACTTC	CASSELERSFSYEQYF	TRBV6-1	TRBJ2-7	NA	NA
TGCGCCAGCAGCCAAGAACAGGGGTCACCCCTCCACTTT	CASSQEQGSPLHF	TRBV4-1	TRBJ1-6	NA	TRBD1
TGCGCCAGCAGCCAACTAACAGGGGCAGGGCAGCCCCAGCATTTT	CASSQLTGAGQPQHF	TRBV4-1	TRBJ1-5	few	TRBD1
TGTGCCAGCAGCCAAGCGGGGTGGAGCTCCTACAATGAGCAGTTCTTC	CASSQAGWSSYNEQFF	TRBV4-2	TRBJ2-1	NA	NA
TGCGCCAGCAGCCAAGCAGCCCTGGGACAGGGGATCAACGAGCAGTACTTC	CASSQAALGQGINEQYF	TRBV4-1	TRBJ2-7	NA	TRBD1
TGTGCCAGTAGTATGGCGGACTATGGCTACACCTTC	CASSMADYGYTF	TRBV19	TRBJ1-2	NA	NA
TGTGCCAGTCGTCCCTGGACTAGCGGGAGGGCCAGCACAGATACGCAGTATTTT	CASRPWTSGRASTDTQYF	TRBV19	TRBJ2-3	NA	TRBD2
TGTGCCAGCAGCCGCGGGAGCGGGAGAGTAGAGCAGTACTTC	CASSRGSGRVEQYF	TRBV6-6	TRBJ2-7	NA	TRBD2
TGTGCCAGCACGGGACTTACGGCAGGGTTGGGAATTCTTAATGAGCAGTTCTTC	CASTGLTAGLGILNEQFF	TRBV11-2	TRBJ2-1	NA	NA
TGTGCCAGCAGCCCTCCCGGGACAGGGGATAAACTGAATGAGCAGTTCTTC	CASSPPGTGDKLNEQFF	TRBV4-2	TRBJ2-1	NA	TRBD1
TGTGCCAGCAGCTTGGTCACCGACAGGGAAAGGTCGGGGCAGTTCTTC	CASSLVTDRERSGQFF	TRBV5-4	TRBJ2-1	NA	TRBD1
TGTGCCAGCAGTTATACAGGGATTGGCTACACCTTC	CASSYTGIGYTF	TRBV7-2	TRBJ1-2	NA	NA
TGTGCCAGCAACTTCAAGGGGGGGAGCTCCTATAATTCACCCCTCCACTTT	CASNFKGGSSYNSPLHF	TRBV6-4	TRBJ1-6	NA	NA
TGTGCCAGCAGTGAGCACAGGGATTATGGCTACACCTTC	CASSEHRDYGYTF	TRBV25-1	TRBJ1-2	NA	NA
TGCGCCAGCAGCTTGACGCTAGCGGGAGTCAACAATGAGCAGTTCTTC	CASSLTLAGVNNEQFF	TRBV5-1	TRBJ2-1	NA	TRBD2
TGTGCCAGCAGCTTAGTCATGACTAGCGGGGTCAAGGGGGAGCAGTTCTTC	CASSLVMTSGVKGEQFF	TRBV7-8	TRBJ2-1	NA	TRBD2
TGTGCCAGCAGCTGGGGTCGAGGGGTCATGGACTACACCTTC	CASSWGRGVMDYTF	TRBV5-6	TRBJ1-2	few	NA
TGTGCCAGCAGCTTGGACGAGGGCTCCTACGAGCAGTACTTC	CASSLDEGSYEQYF	TRBV5-6	TRBJ2-7	NA	NA
TGTGCCAGCAGCCCAGGACAGGGGGCGCATGGCTACACCTTC	CASSPGQGAHGYTF	TRBV11-1	TRBJ1-2	NA	TRBD1
TGTGCCAGCAGCCAAGATCTGGAGGGGTATGAAGGGAACACTGAAGCTTTCTTT	CASSQDLEGYEGNTEAFF	TRBV4-2	TRBJ1-1	NA	NA
TGTGCCAGCACCCGTCGACAAGGCCCCCTCTCTGGAAACACCATATATTTT	CASTRRQGPLSGNTIYF	TRBV5-8	TRBJ1-3	NA	NA
TGTGCCAGCAGTGATGGACCCGGACAGGCCAAGATTTGGGCTTTCTTT	CASSDGPGQAKIWAFF	TRBV6-1	TRBJ1-1	NA	TRBD1